The 2 T cell receptor beta chains in this list originate from one sample, sequenced in a study of T cell responses to AZD1222 COVID-19 vaccine. Sequencing was performed with immunoSEQ multiplex PCR; in TCRdb, only in-frame clones are kept and a portion is missing. The sample lists 55,000 to 75,000 clones, 60% to 85% occurring once. Sequencing was performed on peripheral blood, taken on day 0 of AZD1222 vaccination. These receptors all stem from an adult in good health.

J is TRBJ1-6 and V is TRBV7-2; TRBD1 agrees at 8 bases. V lost 5 bases to trimming and J lost 7 bases; unmatched junction nucleotides: 7. The CDR3 is 15 residues long. Germline V gene sequence: CDR1 SGHTA, CDR2 FQGNSA. The CDR3 protein is CASSEQGARNSPLHF. CDR3 DNA: TGTGCCAGCAGCGAGCAGGGGGCTAGGAATTCACCCCTCCACTTT.

Here the CDR3 reads CASSQRGGKLFF. CDR3 nucleotide sequence: TGTGCCAGCAGTCAGCGGGGGGGAAAACTGTTTTTT. The chain couples TRBV6-5 to TRBJ1-4; tentative D call: TRBD1 (5 bases). Between the trimmed V and J ends, which lost 5 bases and 10 bases, there was a span of 11 bases. The CDR3 has 12 residues. The germline CDR1 and CDR2 sequences are MNHEY and SVGAGI.